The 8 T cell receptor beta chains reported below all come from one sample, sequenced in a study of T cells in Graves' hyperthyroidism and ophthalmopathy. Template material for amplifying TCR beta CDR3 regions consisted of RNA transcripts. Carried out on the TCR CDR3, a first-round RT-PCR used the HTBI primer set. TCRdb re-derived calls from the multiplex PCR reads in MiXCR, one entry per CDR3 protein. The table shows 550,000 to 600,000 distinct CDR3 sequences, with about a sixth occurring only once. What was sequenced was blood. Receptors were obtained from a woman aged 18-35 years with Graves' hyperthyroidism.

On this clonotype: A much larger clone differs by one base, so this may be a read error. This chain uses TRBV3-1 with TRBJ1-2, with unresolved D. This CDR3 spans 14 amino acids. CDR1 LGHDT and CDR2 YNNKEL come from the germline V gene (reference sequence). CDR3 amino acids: CASSHSETRYGCTF. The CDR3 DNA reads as TGTGCCAGCAGCCATTCTGAGACACGCTATGGCTGCACCTTC.

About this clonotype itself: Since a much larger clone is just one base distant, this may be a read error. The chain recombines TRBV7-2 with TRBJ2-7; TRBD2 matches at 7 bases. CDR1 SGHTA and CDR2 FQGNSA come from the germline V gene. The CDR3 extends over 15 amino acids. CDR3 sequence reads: CASSPLGLPSYEQCF. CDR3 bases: TGTGCCAGCAGCCCGTTGGGACTACCATCCTACGAGCAGTGCTTC.

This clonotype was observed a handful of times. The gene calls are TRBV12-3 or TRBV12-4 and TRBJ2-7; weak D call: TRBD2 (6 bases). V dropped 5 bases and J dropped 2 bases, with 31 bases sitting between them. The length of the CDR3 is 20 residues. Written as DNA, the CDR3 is TGTGCCAGCAGTCTATTCTCTCGGGGACTGTCTGTCAGGAATGCCTACGAGCAGTACTTC. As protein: CASSLFSRGLSVRNAYEQYF.

The CDR3 loop is CASSVQRLGVTDTQYF. The CDR3, as DNA: TGTGCCAGCAGCGTACAGAGGCTTGGGGTCACAGATACGCAGTATTTT. The chain employs TRBV11-2 and TRBJ2-3; no definite D call. V was cut by 5 bases and J by 2 bases, with 17 bases left in between. The length of the CDR3 is 16 residues. CDR1 is SGHAT, CDR2 FQNNGV, per germline.

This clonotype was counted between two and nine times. This chain's CDR3 is CASSQESGSGDTQYF. The CDR3 DNA sequence: TGCGCCAGCAGCCAGGAGTCAGGGTCCGGAGATACGCAGTATTTT. This chain uses TRBV4-3 with TRBJ2-3; TRBD1 is a possible D gene (5 bases). CDR1 is LGHNA, CDR2 YSLEER, per germline. The CDR3 has 15 amino acids. Trimming left V 3 bases short and J 5 bases short, with 15 bases between.

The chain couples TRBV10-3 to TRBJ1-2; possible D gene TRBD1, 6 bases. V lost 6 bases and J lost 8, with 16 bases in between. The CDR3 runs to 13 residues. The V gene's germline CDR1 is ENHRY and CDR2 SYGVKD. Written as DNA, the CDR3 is TGTGCCATCAGCCGGGACATGGGGGGGGGCTACACCTTC. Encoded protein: CAISRDMGGGYTF.

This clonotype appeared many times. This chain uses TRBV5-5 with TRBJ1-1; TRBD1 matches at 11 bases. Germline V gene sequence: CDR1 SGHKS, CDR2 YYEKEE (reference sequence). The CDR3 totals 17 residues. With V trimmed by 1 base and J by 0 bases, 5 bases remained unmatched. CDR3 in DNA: TGTGCCAGCAGCTTGAGGGGACAGGGGGTCATGAACACTGAAGCTTTCTTT. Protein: CASSLRGQGVMNTEAFF.

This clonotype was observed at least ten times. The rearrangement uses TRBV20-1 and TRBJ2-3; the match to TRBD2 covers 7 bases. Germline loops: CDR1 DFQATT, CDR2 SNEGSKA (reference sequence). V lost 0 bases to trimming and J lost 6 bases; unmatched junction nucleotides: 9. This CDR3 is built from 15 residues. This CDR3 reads CSAREAAGHRDTQYF. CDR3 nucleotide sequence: TGCAGTGCTAGAGAAGCAGCGGGGCACCGGGATACGCAGTATTTT.